This note documents a single TCR beta chain sequence. Its target antigen remains unknown. It has no much larger one-base neighbor in the sample; base qualities were not kept. The germline V gene (reference sequence) supplies CDR1 SGHKS and CDR2 YYEKEE. From its cysteine to its phenylalanine, the CDR3 spans 14 amino acids. The DNA shown is the 42-base CDR3, in frame from base 1. The junction carries 10 bases between V and J, which are trimmed by 7 bases and 0 bases respectively. This specimen belongs to a study of cytomegalovirus exposure and HLA in healthy donors (TCRdb year 2017). Context from the whole study: According to an earlier analysis of 550 to 700 of the donors, 150 million to 200 million T cells yielded approximately 120 million unique TCR beta sequences and 276 Gb of sequence data. An early release covering roughly 640 HLA-typed donors comprised about 300 gigabases of sequencing data and roughly 85 million unique TCR sequences. Of the roughly 400 genotyped donors, about 80% fell in the genetic ancestry cluster associated with self-reported Caucasian donors. The study aimed to test whether cataloging public T cell receptors could reveal signatures of past pathogen exposure. The study profiled the T cell repertoires of 500 to 800 subjects by immunosequencing and related them to cytomegalovirus serostatus. In addition to the first cohort of 500 to 850 subjects, a separate validation cohort of 130 or so different subjects was used. High-throughput TCR immunosequencing, statistical association of individual TCRs with disease status, and machine learning were combined to predict cytomegalovirus infection status. A later analysis re-examined previously published TCR beta repertoires from more than 600 donors and added high-resolution HLA genotyping to investigate patterns of TCR occurrence. The later analysis used no new phenotypic data to find candidate immune exposures, relying instead on TCR beta sequences and their occurrence across donors. An earlier analysis of fewer than 700 of the donors applied high-throughput TCR beta sequencing to assess whether each TCR beta V gene segment acted as functional or pseudogenic. Donor age, sex, ethnicity and CMV serostatus were compiled alongside the repertoire data. Genome-wide SNP genotypes for about three fifths of the roughly 670 donors were used in a later genetic analysis, which treated that subset as a discovery cohort. Every discovery cohort repertoire had been produced on one sequencing platform. Class I and class II HLA loci were covered by the typing at four-digit resolution. Typing coverage differed by locus: A, B, C, DRB1 and DQB1 were typed in roughly 620-630 donors, DQA1 in about 550, DPA1 in around 600, and DPB1 in roughly 470. Roughly 5 DR-DQ haplotypes were handled as single units for association and clustering, since linkage in the cohort was strong. Among some 410 genotyped donors of the cohort, an average of approximately 240,000 unique TCR beta nucleotide sequences were sequenced per donor, roughly 20% of them non-productive.

Library preparation used the immunoSEQ multiplex PCR assay. The multiplex PCR relied on a mix of 60 forward primers for TCR Vbeta segments and 13 reverse primers for TCR Jbeta segments. Amplification of the CDR3 region of rearranged TCR beta genes was performed with a multiplex PCR assay on genomic DNA. The amplified TCR beta libraries were sequenced on the Illumina HiSeq System as 87-base-pair reads. The authors' pipeline ran thus. A later analysis tallied some 79 million unique TCR beta chains across the 666 repertoires, and around 12 million of those chains were shared by two or more donors. To remove PCR and sequencing errors, raw reads were error-corrected and collapsed into unique sequences using a nearest-neighbor algorithm that merged closely related sequences. Alignment of CDR3 sequences to IMGT reference sequences was used to assign V, D and J gene segments. Each retained sequence needed at least a six-nucleotide match to both a V gene segment and a J gene segment. Rearrangements were classified as productive when the CDR3 lacked stop codons and remained in frame with V and J, and all other rearrangements were classified as non-productive. CDR3 was defined by IMGT convention, running from the second conserved V-encoded cysteine to the conserved J-encoded phenylalanine. Sequences without an unambiguous match to a single V gene segment were excluded from the earlier analysis of almost 600 of the donors. An earlier analysis of 500 to 600 of the donors classified V segments as functional when productive rearrangements were above 56.7% and as segregating when the standard deviation between donors was above 5%. A statistical classification framework was developed to diagnose cytomegalovirus status using the catalog of TCR beta chain sequences. In a later analysis, TCR nucleotide sequences were compared against IMGT/GENE-DB human TR gene sequences so that V and J genes could be assigned. The TCRdist pipeline was used in a later analysis to assign CDR3 sequences and most-parsimonious VDJ recombination scenarios. In a later analysis, each TCR beta chain was defined by its CDR3 amino acid sequence together with its V-gene family, and reads without a unique V-gene family were excluded. A later analysis removed 592 highly shared, low-generation-probability nucleotide sequences to deal with suspected cross-contamination and a sequencing artifact. In a later analysis, a clonal expansion index was calculated for each public chain from normalized within-repertoire ranks of inferred template counts. In a later analysis, generation probabilities were computed using a VDJ recombination model fitted to out-of-frame rearrangements, and the results were checked against IGoR. In a later analysis, hypergeometric tests were used to score TCR-TCR, TCR-HLA and TCR-CMV co-occurrence, with a repertoire-size bias correction applied to TCR pairs. A later analysis estimated false discovery rates by permuting HLA or CMV assignments 20 times. A later analysis grouped co-occurring TCRs with DBSCAN, adding TCRdist sequence similarity when clustering within HLA-allele-positive subsets. For co-occurrence clustering, repertoires with fewer than 30,000 or more than 120,000 public chains were excluded, along with roughly 5 repertoires with anomalous nucleotide sharing. Sourced from immuneACCESS, this table was stored by TCRdb with only in-frame sequences that have V and J called. A share of the clones is absent; for the studies checked, an unresolved V gene accounts for under half, and the remainder has no known explanation. The V and J calls and clone size come from that table; D and trimming were worked out from the DNA. The sample records some 100,000 clones, 81% of which are singletons. The ten largest account for roughly 2% of the sample.

The cohort was made up of approximately 700 healthy bone marrow donors. At the time of sampling, every cohort member was nominally healthy, though immune exposures that went unrecorded were likely present. The donor was CMV seronegative and belonged to the group of under 400 seronegative cohort members. A peripheral blood sample was collected from each donor, and TCR beta sequencing was performed on peripheral blood mononuclear cells. The Qiagen DNeasy Blood Extraction Kit was used to extract genomic DNA from the blood cell samples. Study-level results and caveats: In a later analysis, most CMV-associated TCR beta chains were found to appear HLA-restricted, with HLA associations seemingly driven largely by CMV exposure. Because counts were too low, some 17 rarely observed V segments, including chromosome 9 orphons, were left out of the earlier analysis of about 500 of the donors. Presence/absence analyses assumed roughly uniform sequencing depth across donors, an assumption that may not hold. A further reported finding was that TCR beta sequences accurately predicted the HLA-A and HLA-B alleles for most subjects in the first cohort. Assigning TCR associations to individual alleles was difficult when HLA alleles, especially DR and DQ, strongly co-occurred. In a later analysis, HLA-associated TCR beta chains were found to be more clonally expanded and to have lower generation probabilities than equally common non-associated chains. While some public TCRs were present in many individuals, most TCR sequences turned up only very rarely across donors. Correlated functional status among segregating V segments might reflect linkage disequilibrium, but an unknown experimental factor could not be ruled out. In a later analysis, TCR association rates were found to vary across HLA loci, with the most associated TCRs seen for DRB1 alleles and the fewest for HLA-C alleles. The cohort was sequenced for TCR beta chains only, and without alpha or paired-chain data the features that could be detected were limited. In a later analysis, several top co-occurrence clusters were reported to appear linked to parvovirus B19, influenza, CMV and Epstein-Barr virus. In an earlier analysis of some 550 of the donors, most TCR beta V segments were observed in productive rearrangements about 87% or about 30% of the time, broadly matching IMGT annotations. A later genetic analysis associated a missense DCLRE1C variant with V-gene and J-gene trimming of TCR beta chains, and an independent cohort replicated the association. Cytomegalovirus status was reported to be diagnosed by the classifier with high specificity and sensitivity in both the original and validation cohorts. In vitro tests confirmed that a few of the cytomegalovirus-associated TCR beta chains recognize cytomegalovirus antigens. Specific HLA alleles were associated with 15,000 to 20,000 TCR beta sequences at a false discovery rate of 0.05 in a later analysis. The 87-base-pair reads could not distinguish some IMGT-functional V segments, including TRBV6-2 and TRBV6-3, so those segments were excluded. The authors suggested that the approach could potentially be generalized to other disease states and immunological phenotypes. The only immune exposure information available for the cohort was CMV serostatus. A group of highly shared sequence variants was considered likely to be a technical artifact of the sequencing pipeline. The study gave a list of about 150 TCR beta chains associated with cytomegalovirus. Because HLA typing was unavailable for some donors at each locus, only the typed subset was used in association tests. In a later genetic analysis, fewer N-insertions in productive TCRs were reported among donors in an Asian-associated ancestry cluster than the roughly 700-donor mean.

This chain joins TRBV5-5 to TRBJ2-2, with the identity of the D gene unclear. This receptor was taken from a woman aged 30 to 39 in good health and CMV-seronegative. Sequenced sample: PBMCs. The CDR3 sequence is CASVLRSNTGELFF. Here is the DNA: TGTGCCAGCGTTTTGCGGTCGAACACCGGGGAGCTGTTTTTT.